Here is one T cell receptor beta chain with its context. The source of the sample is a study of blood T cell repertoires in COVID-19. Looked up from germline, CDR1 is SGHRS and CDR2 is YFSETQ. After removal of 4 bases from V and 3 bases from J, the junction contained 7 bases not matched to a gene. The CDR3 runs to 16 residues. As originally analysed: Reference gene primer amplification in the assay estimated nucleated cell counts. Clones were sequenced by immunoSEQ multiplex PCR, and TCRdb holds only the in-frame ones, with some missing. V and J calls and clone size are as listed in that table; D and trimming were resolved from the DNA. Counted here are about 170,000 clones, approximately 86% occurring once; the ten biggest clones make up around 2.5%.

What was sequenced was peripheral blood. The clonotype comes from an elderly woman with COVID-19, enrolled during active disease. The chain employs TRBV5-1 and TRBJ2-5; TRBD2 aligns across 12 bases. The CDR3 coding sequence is TGCGCCAGCAGCACCGGACTAGCGGGAAGCGAAGAGACCCAGTACTTC. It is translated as CASSTGLAGSEETQYF.